What follows are 3 T cell receptor beta chains derived from one specimen sequenced in a study of T-cell reconstitution after alpha-beta-depleted transplantation in children. The TCRbeta library incorporated unique molecular identifiers. TCRdb reanalysed the PCR reads using MiXCR and keeps one entry per CDR3 protein. The repertoire has around 190,000 distinct CDR3 sequences, approximately 6.9% of them found once; the top ten carry around 5%. The sample consisted of PBMCs, taken before TCRalphabeta/CD19-depleted stem cell transplant. The source is a boy younger than 10 with acute lymphoblastic leukemia, due to receive a stem cell transplant.

This clonotype was seen more than once but under ten times. The V call is TRBV12-3 or TRBV12-4, the J call TRBJ2-1; 8 bases are shared with TRBD2. The CDR3 consists of 13 residues. Trimming cost V 5 bases and J 7 bases; bases outside gene matches: 4. CDR3 sequence (DNA): TGTGCCAGCAGTCCTACTAGCGGTAATGAGCAGTTCTTC. This gives the protein CASSPTSGNEQFF.

This clonotype was picked up many times. The chain's CDR3 is CASSLSWGQPQHF. CDR3 nucleotide sequence: TGTGCCAGCAGTTTATCGTGGGGTCAGCCCCAGCATTTT. V is TRBV27 and J is TRBJ1-5; D gene unclear. CDR3 length equals 13 residues. Germline V lookup: CDR1 MNHEY, CDR2 SMNVEV (reference sequence). Trimming cost V 0 bases and J 6 bases, with 6 bases left between them.

At least ten counts were recorded for this clonotype. The rearrangement uses TRBV7-8 and TRBJ2-1, with 11 nucleotides matching TRBD2. Germline V gene sequence: CDR1 SGHVS, CDR2 FQNEAQ. With 2 bases clipped from V and 2 bases from J, the junction kept 2 bases outside the gene matches. The CDR3 loop spans 16 amino acids. The CDR3 is CASSLRLAGPYNEQFF. Written as DNA, the CDR3 is TGTGCCAGCAGCTTAAGACTAGCGGGACCCTACAATGAGCAGTTCTTC.